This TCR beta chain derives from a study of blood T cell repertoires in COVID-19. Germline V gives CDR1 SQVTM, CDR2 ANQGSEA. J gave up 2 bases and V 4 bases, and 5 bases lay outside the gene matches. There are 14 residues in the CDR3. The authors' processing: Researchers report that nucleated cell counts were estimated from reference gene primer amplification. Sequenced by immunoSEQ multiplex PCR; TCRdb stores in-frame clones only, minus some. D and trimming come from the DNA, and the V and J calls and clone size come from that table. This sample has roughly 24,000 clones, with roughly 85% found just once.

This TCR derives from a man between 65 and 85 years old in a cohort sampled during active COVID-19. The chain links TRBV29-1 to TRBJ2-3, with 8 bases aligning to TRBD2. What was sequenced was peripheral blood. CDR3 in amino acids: CSVAAGGSTDTQYF. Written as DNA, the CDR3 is TGCAGCGTTGCGGCGGGAGGCTCCACAGATACGCAGTATTTT.